What follows is one TCR beta chain and its context. The sample is drawn from a study of T cell changes during pregnancy in multiple sclerosis. Only in-frame clones appear in the TCRdb table, and some are missing; sequencing was by immunoSEQ multiplex PCR. The sample carries tens of thousands of clones, approximately 92% recorded once. V lost 4 bases, J lost 2 bases, and 18 bases lay in between. The CDR3 loop spans 17 amino acids. Germline-derived CDR1 and CDR2 are MNHNS and SASEGT. Material: CD4+ T cells from peripheral blood mononuclear cells, obtained before pregnancy. This clonotype was obtained from a female donor with multiple sclerosis, enrolled in a pregnancy study. The chain carries TRBV6-1 and TRBJ2-1; D is possibly TRBD2 (5 bases). CDR3 DNA: TGTGCCAGCAGTGTTCGACCCAGCGGTGAAACCTACAATGAGCAGTTCTTC. Protein sequence: CASSVRPSGETYNEQFF.